Below are 26 T cell receptor beta chains sequenced from a single sample in a study of early T cells in non-severe SARS-CoV-2 infection. TCRdb re-called the 5' RACE reads through MiXCR, storing one row per CDR3 protein. In the table there are about 88,000 distinct CDR3 sequences, 15% of which are singletons. Sequences were obtained from whole blood. These receptor sequences come from an adult who was a healthcare worker with PCR-confirmed SARS-CoV-2 infection or an uninfected control (not recorded which).

In its sample, this clonotype was seen a few times. V is TRBV7-2 and J is TRBJ2-3; the match to TRBD2 covers 7 bases. CDR1 and CDR2 from the germline V gene are SGHTA and FQGNSA. This CDR3 comprises 17 residues. After removal of 2 bases from V and 11 bases from J, the junction contained 19 bases not matched to a gene. CDR3 loop: CASSLLGTGYRGEKQYF. As DNA, the CDR3 is TGTGCCAGCAGCTTATTAGGGACTGGGTACCGGGGGGAGAAGCAGTATTTT.

CDR3 in DNA: TGTGCCAGCGCGTCTGGGGCCAACGTCCTGACTTTC. Amino acids: CASASGANVLTF. The V call is TRBV2, the J call TRBJ2-6; unclear D gene. V was pared by 8 bases and J by 1 base, with 3 bases between. The germline V gene encodes CDR1 SNHLY and CDR2 FYNNEI. The CDR3 has 12 amino acids.

This chain connects TRBV5-5 to TRBJ1-6; D ambiguous. Per the germline V gene, CDR1 is SGHKS and CDR2 is YYEKEE (reference sequence). The CDR3 sequence is 15 residues long. The V gene lost 2 bases and the J gene lost 9 bases, with 15 bases spanning the gap. Written as DNA, the CDR3 is TGTGCCAGCAGCTTTTTGAGGAGAGAGCTTTCACCCCTCCACTTT. This translates into CASSFLRRELSPLHF.

This clonotype turned up a few times. V usage is TRBV28 and J usage is TRBJ2-1; 11 nucleotides align to TRBD2. Per the germline V gene, CDR1 is MDHEN and CDR2 is SYDVKM. V was pared by 7 bases and J by 4 bases, with 6 bases of the junction left unmatched. CDR3 size: 15 residues. CDR3 in DNA: TGTGCCAGCATCCGGGGACTAGCGGAGTACAATGAGCAGTTCTTC. It encodes CASIRGLAEYNEQFF.

V and J are TRBV29-1 and TRBJ2-4; TRBD1 or TRBD2 may be the D gene (6 bases each). V lost 5 bases and J 6 bases, leaving 20 bases between the germline ends. Germline CDR1 and CDR2: SQVTM and ANQGSEA. This CDR3 spans 15 amino acids. The DNA of the CDR3 is TGCAGCGTTACTTGGCGTCAGGAGGGGGGAAACATTCAGTACTTC. This codes for CSVTWRQEGGNIQYF.

The chain combines TRBV5-1 with TRBJ1-2, with 8 bases fitting TRBD1. Germline CDR1 and CDR2: SGHRS and YFSETQ. The V gene end was trimmed by 0 bases and the J gene end by 5 bases; junction bases not matched to a gene: 3. This CDR3 spans 14 amino acids. The CDR3 sequence is CASSLEDRVYGYTF. The CDR3 nucleotides read TGCGCCAGCAGCTTGGAGGACAGGGTTTATGGCTACACCTTC.

This clonotype was counted a few times. The chain couples TRBV4-1 to TRBJ2-7, with unresolved D. The germline CDR1 and CDR2 sequences are MGHRA and YSYEKL. V lost 3 bases, J lost 0 bases, and 3 bases lay in between. The CDR3 runs 12 residues. The CDR3 sequence is CASSHASYEQYF. CDR3 bases: TGCGCCAGCAGCCACGCCTCCTACGAGCAGTACTTC.

The chain carries TRBV2 and TRBJ2-3, with 9 bases matching TRBD1. The germline CDR1 and CDR2 sequences are SNHLY and FYNNEI. There are 17 residues in the CDR3. The junction had 12 bases not matched to a gene; V was cut back by 3 bases and J by 5 bases. CDR3 bases: TGTGCCAGCAGTGACCTGGGACAGGGAAGGTCAAGAGATACGCAGTATTTT. Protein product: CASSDLGQGRSRDTQYF.

Points on this clonotype: A read error may account for a junction end that differs from germline. This chain uses TRBV6-5 with TRBJ1-4, with 8 positions matching TRBD1. The V gene's germline CDR1 is MNHEY and CDR2 SVGAGI. The CDR3 totals 15 residues. CDR3 sequence (DNA): TGTGCCAGCAGTGCGACAGGGGCGGCTAATAAAAAACTGTTTTTT. This sequence encodes CASSATGAANKKLFF.

V is TRBV6-2 or TRBV6-3 and J is TRBJ2-3, with D perhaps TRBD2 (6 bases). The V end was cut by 8 bases, the J end by 0 bases, with 12 bases between. Germline V gives CDR1 MNHEY, CDR2 SVGEGT. There are 14 residues in the CDR3. The CDR3 bases are TGTGCCAGCGTCCTGAGCGGGAGCACAGATACGCAGTATTTT. Translation gives CASVLSGSTDTQYF.

At least ten counts were recorded for this clonotype. The genes are TRBV4-3 and TRBJ2-7, with 7 positions matching TRBD2. This CDR3 comprises 13 residues. The trim removed 4 bases at V and 6 bases at J, leaving 6 bases unmatched. Per germline, CDR1 LGHNA and CDR2 YSLEER. DNA of the CDR3: TGCGCCAGCAGCCTAATATCGGGGGGCGAGCAGTACTTC. It yields the protein CASSLISGGEQYF.

The CDR3: CASSLWGGTNEKLFF. The CDR3, as DNA: TGTGCCAGCAGTTTATGGGGGGGGACAAATGAAAAACTGTTTTTT. The gene calls are TRBV28 and TRBJ1-4; D perhaps matches TRBD1 (6 bases). The CDR3 has 15 amino acids. Trimming cost V 0 bases and J 5 bases, with 10 bases left between them. The germline gives CDR1 MDHEN, CDR2 SYDVKM. Based on the CDR3 plus reference TRBV28 and TRBJ1-4, the full variable domain is DVKVTQSSRYLVKRTGEKVFLECVQDMDHENMFWYRQDPGLGLRLIYFSYDVKMKEKGDIPEGYSVSREKKERFSLILESASTNQTSMYLCASSLWGGTNEKLFFGSGTQLSVL.

This chain links TRBV30 with TRBJ2-7, with TRBD1 matching over 7 bases. The trim removed 4 bases at V and 4 bases at J, leaving 10 bases unmatched. The CDR3 is made up of 14 amino acids. Germline V gene data show CDR1 as GTSNPN and CDR2 as SVGIG (reference sequence). As DNA, the CDR3 is TGTGCCTGGACTCAAGGGACAGACCTTTACGAGCAGTACTTC. It is translated as CAWTQGTDLYEQYF.

In this sample, this clonotype turned up a few times. V usage is TRBV19 and J usage is TRBJ2-1, with D perhaps TRBD1 (5 bases). Trimming took off 4 bases at V and 5 bases at J, with 21 bases between the two ends. The germline V gene has CDR1 LNHDA and CDR2 SQIVND (reference sequence). The CDR3 is 17 residues long. CDR3 nucleotides: TGTGCCAGTAGTACGTACGATGGGGCCCCGTCCCACAATGAGCAGTTCTTC. It yields the protein CASSTYDGAPSHNEQFF.

This clonotype came up a few times. The chain is built from TRBV18 and TRBJ2-1; 7 bases match TRBD2. The germline CDR1 and CDR2 sequences are KGHSH and LQKENI. V dropped 3 bases and J dropped 12; count of bases not matched to a gene: 5. The CDR3 covers 12 residues. This chain's CDR3 is CASSPGGSTQFF. In DNA, the CDR3 is TGTGCCAGCTCACCGGGCGGGAGTACGCAGTTCTTC.

This clonotype appeared many times. The V gene is TRBV10-1, the J gene TRBJ2-2; TRBD1 matches 10 bases. Germline V gene sequence: CDR1 WNHNN, CDR2 SYGVQD (reference sequence). This CDR3 contains 15 residues. V was pared by 6 bases and J by 4 bases, with 5 bases of the junction left unmatched. CDR3 sequence: CASSGDRGRTGELFF. In DNA form, the CDR3 reads TGCGCCAGCAGCGGGGACAGGGGTCGCACCGGGGAGCTGTTTTTT.

V gene TRBV3-1 combines with J gene TRBJ1-2; TRBD1 aligns across 8 bases. The trim removed 4 bases at V and 6 bases at J, leaving 7 bases unmatched. The CDR3 runs to 14 residues. Per the germline V gene, CDR1 is LGHDT and CDR2 is YNNKEL (reference sequence). The CDR3 coding sequence is TGTGCCAGCAGCCTTTTGGACAGGGCCCATGGCTACACCTTC. This sequence encodes CASSLLDRAHGYTF. Combining the CDR3 with reference TRBV3-1 and TRBJ1-2 gives the whole variable domain DTAVSQTPKYLVTQMGNDKSIKCEQNLGHDTMYWYKQDSKKFLKIMFSYNNKELIINETVPNRFSPKSPDKAHLNLHINSLELGDSAVYFCASSLLDRAHGYTFGSGTRLTVV.

This clonotype has only one observation. The V and J genes are TRBV6-1 and TRBJ2-1; TRBD2 agrees at 7 bases. CDR3 length equals 13 residues. CDR1 and CDR2 from the germline V gene are MNHNS and SASEGT. V lost 11 bases and J lost 6; bases outside the gene matches: 10. The CDR3 sequence: CAVSGVNFNEQFF. As DNA, the CDR3 is TGTGCCGTAAGCGGGGTTAACTTCAATGAGCAGTTCTTC.

This clonotype was detected only a few times. The chain has TRBV6-5 and TRBJ2-2; weak D call: TRBD1 (6 bases). Germline V lookup: CDR1 MNHEY, CDR2 SVGAGI. The CDR3 spans 15 residues. V was cut by 0 bases and J by 6 bases, with 11 bases left in between. The CDR3 spells CASSYSGRGSGELFF. The CDR3 region has the DNA TGTGCCAGCAGTTACTCGGGCAGGGGATCCGGGGAGCTGTTTTTT.

The V call is TRBV3-1, the J call TRBJ2-3; D is unresolved. Germline CDR1 is LGHDT and CDR2 is YNNKEL (reference sequence). The CDR3 is 13 amino acids. Trimming left V 7 bases short and J 4 bases short, with 12 bases between. The CDR3 DNA follows: TGTGCCAGCACCAGCCTAGGGTCAGATACGCAGTATTTT. This gives the protein CASTSLGSDTQYF.

V is TRBV2 and J is TRBJ2-7; 7 nucleotides align to TRBD2. Germline trimming cut 3 bases from V and 0 bases from J; bases unmatched to any gene: 11. CDR1 and CDR2 (germline): SNHLY, FYNNEI. The CDR3 sequence is 17 residues long. Written as DNA, the CDR3 is TGTGCCAGCAGTGAGGGATTGCAGAGCGGGACCTCCTACGAGCAGTACTTC. Its translation: CASSEGLQSGTSYEQYF.

This clonotype was seen more than once but under ten times. V gene TRBV2 combines with J gene TRBJ1-1; 8 bases line up with TRBD1. The trim removed 5 bases at V and 4 bases at J, leaving 9 bases unmatched. The CDR3 is made up of 15 amino acids. In germline, CDR1 is SNHLY, CDR2 FYNNEI. CDR3 sequence: CASSRQGLVFTEAFF. The CDR3 bases are TGTGCCAGCAGTAGACAGGGGCTAGTGTTCACTGAAGCTTTCTTT.

At least ten counts were recorded for this clonotype. The chain joins TRBV18 to TRBJ2-3, with TRBD1 matching 9 bases. Per the germline V gene, CDR1 is KGHSH and CDR2 is LQKENI. This CDR3 contains 16 residues. V trimming: 6 bases; J trimming: 0 bases; junction bases outside the gene matches: 7. The CDR3 DNA is TGTGCCAGCTCCGAACAGGGGGCGCAAAGCACAGATACGCAGTATTTT. This codes for CASSEQGAQSTDTQYF. The full variable domain, in which reference TRBV18 and TRBJ2-3 provide the parts outside the CDR3, is NAGVMQNPRHLVRRRGQEARLRCSPMKGHSHVYWYRQLPEEGLKFMVYLQKENIIDESGMPKERFSAEFPKEGPSILRIQQVVRGDSAAYFCASSEQGAQSTDTQYFGPGTRLTVL.

The V and J genes are TRBV7-9 and TRBJ1-6; 9 bases match TRBD1. Germline V gene lookup returns CDR1 SEHNR and CDR2 FQNEAQ (reference sequence). The CDR3 runs 17 residues. The V and J ends lost 5 bases and 2 bases, in that order; junction bases with no gene match: 7. CDR3 sequence reads: CASSPGQGSAYNSPLHF. In DNA, the CDR3 is TGTGCCAGCAGCCCGGGACAGGGAAGCGCCTATAATTCACCCCTCCACTTT. Combining the CDR3 with reference TRBV7-9 and TRBJ1-6 gives the whole variable domain DTGVSQNPRHKITKRGQNVTFRCDPISEHNRLYWYRQTLGQGPEFLTYFQNEAQLEKSRLLSDRFSAERPKGSFSTLEIQRTEQGDSAMYLCASSPGQGSAYNSPLHFGNGTRLTVT.

This clonotype was found many times. The chain uses TRBV5-1 and TRBJ1-3; 9 bases fit TRBD1. Germline lookup yields CDR1 SGHRS and CDR2 YFSETQ. The V segment lost 1 base and the J segment 3 bases; nucleotides outside the gene matches: 5. CDR3 length: 16 amino acids. CDR3 nucleotides: TGCGCCAGCAGCTTGACACAGGGGGCTGGTGGAAACACCATATATTTT. Protein: CASSLTQGAGGNTIYF. The whole variable domain, filled in from reference TRBV5-1 and TRBJ1-3, reads KAGVTQTPRYLIKTRGQQVTLSCSPISGHRSVSWYQQTPGQGLQFLFEYFSETQRNKGNFPGRFSGRQFSNSRSEMNVSTLELGDSALYLCASSLTQGAGGNTIYFGEGSWLTVV.

In its sample, this clonotype was seen many times. The chain combines TRBV6-2 or TRBV6-3 with TRBJ2-7; TRBD2 aligns across 7 bases. CDR3 length: 16 residues. Germline values: CDR1 MNHEY, CDR2 SVGEGT. V lost 0 bases and J lost 5; bases outside the gene matches: 10. The CDR3 DNA follows: TGTGCCAGCAGTTACTCGATTGCGGGAGCTGGAAACGAGCAGTACTTC. Encoded protein: CASSYSIAGAGNEQYF.